Listed here are 15 T cell receptor beta chains from one sample, sequenced in a study of shared clonotypes between healthy human individuals. Terminally differentiated effector memory CD45RA+ cells were left out of the naive CD8 fraction, which was CD45RO-negative and positively selected for CCR7. Method: immunoSEQ multiplex PCR; TCRdb's copy keeps in-frame clones and lacks some. The table lists 800,000 or so clones, around 96% of them singletons, with 0.2% to 0.25% in the top ten. Sequencing was performed on naive CD8+ T cells sorted from blood. Every receptor here comes from a man aged 30 to 39 in good health.

The rearrangement uses TRBV5-4 and TRBJ2-3; 8 bases align to TRBD2. Germline V CDR1 and CDR2: SGHNT, YYREEE (reference sequence). Trimming removed 2 bases from V and 4 bases from J; junction bases left unmatched: 3. The CDR3 sequence is 14 residues long. The CDR3 coding sequence is TGTGCCAGCAGCTTAAGCGGGAGCGCAGATACGCAGTATTTT. Translation gives CASSLSGSADTQYF.

V and J are TRBV9 and TRBJ2-7; 7 positions agree with TRBD2. This CDR3 comprises 14 residues. V lost 3 bases and J lost 3; bases outside the gene matches: 6. From germline, CDR1 is SGDLS and CDR2 YYNGEE. The CDR3 region is CASSASGTVYEQYF. CDR3 DNA: TGTGCCAGCAGCGCTAGCGGTACTGTCTACGAGCAGTACTTC.

The J gene is TRBJ2-1, the V gene TRBV9, with D possibly TRBD1 on 6 matching bases. Germline V gene sequence: CDR1 SGDLS, CDR2 YYNGEE. The V and J ends lost 3 bases and 5 bases respectively, with 18 bases between them. CDR3 length: 16 residues. CDR3 amino acids: CASSEWVQGPDNEQFF. The CDR3 region has the DNA TGTGCCAGCAGCGAGTGGGTACAGGGTCCTGACAATGAGCAGTTCTTC.

V and J are TRBV27 and TRBJ1-5, with D possibly TRBD1 on 6 matching bases. Per the germline V gene, CDR1 is MNHEY and CDR2 is SMNVEV (reference sequence). This CDR3 is built from 13 residues. Trimming pared 6 bases from V and 5 bases from J, leaving 11 bases between. The CDR3 is CASSRGYDQPQHF. CDR3 nucleotide sequence: TGTGCCAGCAGCAGGGGTTACGATCAGCCCCAGCATTTT.

The chain recombines TRBV2 with TRBJ2-1, with 7 bases matching TRBD2. V was clipped by 4 bases and J by 9 bases; unmatched bases: 9. The CDR3 is made up of 14 amino acids. Germline values: CDR1 SNHLY, CDR2 FYNNEI. Written as DNA, the CDR3 is TGTGCCAGCAGTGCGAGGGAGGGCCTATCTGAGCAGTTCTTC. This sequence encodes CASSAREGLSEQFF.

The gene calls are TRBV19 and TRBJ2-1; 10 positions match TRBD2. The CDR3 covers 15 residues. The germline V gene has CDR1 LNHDA and CDR2 SQIVND (reference sequence). The ends lost 3 bases at V and 4 bases at J; junction bases unmatched: 3. The CDR3 sequence is CASSMGTSVYNEQFF. The DNA of the CDR3 is TGTGCCAGTAGTATGGGGACTAGCGTATACAATGAGCAGTTCTTC.

This chain links TRBV5-3 with TRBJ1-1; no firm D call. TRBV5-3 is marked as an open reading frame, function uncertain. The CDR3 covers 8 residues. CDR3 nucleotide sequence: TGTGGAGGAAGTGAAGCTTTCTTT. Its protein product is CGGSEAFF.

The chain has TRBV2 and TRBJ2-1; D might be TRBD2 (5 bases). CDR1 and CDR2 (germline): SNHLY, FYNNEI. CDR3 length: 14 residues. The germline V and J ends were trimmed by 2 bases and 4 bases, with 9 bases remaining between them. The CDR3 sequence is CASSERDSYNEQFF. The CDR3, as DNA: TGTGCCAGCAGTGAACGGGATAGTTACAATGAGCAGTTCTTC.

The V and J genes are TRBV5-1 and TRBJ1-1, with 8 bases identical to TRBD1. CDR1 SGHRS and CDR2 YFSETQ come from the germline V gene. This CDR3 has 16 amino acids. The V gene end was trimmed by 4 bases and the J gene end by 1 base; junction bases not matched to a gene: 9. CDR3 bases: TGCGCCAGCAGCACAGCCGGACAGGGACCGAACACTGAAGCTTTCTTT. Translated, it gives CASSTAGQGPNTEAFF. The variable domain in full, completed from reference TRBV5-1 and TRBJ1-1, reads KAGVTQTPRYLIKTRGQQVTLSCSPISGHRSVSWYQQTPGQGLQFLFEYFSETQRNKGNFPGRFSGRQFSNSRSEMNVSTLELGDSALYLCASSTAGQGPNTEAFFGQGTRLTVV.

V is TRBV28 and J is TRBJ1-1; unclear D gene. V was shortened by 6 bases and J by 1 base, with 12 bases between the two germline ends. From germline, CDR1 is MDHEN and CDR2 SYDVKM. There are 14 residues in the CDR3. The CDR3 nucleotides read TGTGCCAGCAGCTCCCCGAGGAAGAACACTGAAGCTTTCTTT. Residues: CASSSPRKNTEAFF.

The chain links TRBV13 to TRBJ2-7; no clear D. Germline V gene lookup returns CDR1 PRHDT and CDR2 FYEKMQ (reference sequence). This CDR3 comprises 11 residues. Trimming removed 5 bases at V and 3 bases at J, with 5 bases between. The CDR3 sequence is CASSLNYEQYF. In nucleotides, the CDR3 is TGTGCCAGCAGCCTAAACTACGAGCAGTACTTC.

The genes are TRBV5-1 and TRBJ1-5, with a tentative D call TRBD1 (5 bases). V lost 2 bases, J lost 2 bases, and 11 bases lay in between. There are 15 residues in the CDR3. CDR1 is SGHRS, CDR2 YFSETQ, per germline. The CDR3 bases are TGCGCCAGCAGCTTACGGGGGGAGGGCAATCAGCCCCAGCATTTT. Protein product: CASSLRGEGNQPQHF. Variable domain in full (rest from reference TRBV5-1 and TRBJ1-5): KAGVTQTPRYLIKTRGQQVTLSCSPISGHRSVSWYQQTPGQGLQFLFEYFSETQRNKGNFPGRFSGRQFSNSRSEMNVSTLELGDSALYLCASSLRGEGNQPQHFGDGTRLSIL.

For this clone: Additional DNA sequences in this sample encode the identical CDR3. The rearrangement uses TRBV6-5 and TRBJ2-1; no firm D call. Germline-derived CDR1 and CDR2 are MNHEY and SVGAGI. Deletions cut 2 bases from V and 4 bases from J, with 3 bases between. The CDR3 length is 12 residues. CDR3 DNA: TGTGCCAGCAGTTACGATTACAATGAGCAGTTCTTC. Encoded protein: CASSYDYNEQFF.

This clone came up once. The genes are TRBV6-1 and TRBJ2-2; D not resolved. The CDR3 runs to 13 residues. V lost 4 bases and J 6 bases, leaving 9 bases between the germline ends. The V gene's germline CDR1 is MNHNS and CDR2 SASEGT. CDR3 DNA sequence: TGTGCCAGCAGTGTTGTAGACGCCGGGGAGCTGTTTTTT. This sequence encodes CASSVVDAGELFF.

The chain links TRBV15 to TRBJ2-2; 8 bases map to TRBD2. The CDR3 extends over 15 amino acids. Germline V gives CDR1 LNHNV, CDR2 YYDKDF (reference sequence). The V gene end was trimmed by 3 bases and the J gene end by 7 bases; junction bases not matched to a gene: 7. The CDR3 region is CATSRSGRTIGELFF. CDR3 bases: TGTGCCACCAGCAGGAGCGGGAGAACGATCGGGGAGCTGTTTTTT. Filled out from reference TRBV15 and TRBJ2-2, the complete variable domain reads DAMVIQNPRYQVTQFGKPVTLSCSQTLNHNVMYWYQQKSSQAPKLLFHYYDKDFNNEADTPDNFQSRRPNTSFCFLDIRSPGLGDTAMYLCATSRSGRTIGELFFGEGSRLTVL.